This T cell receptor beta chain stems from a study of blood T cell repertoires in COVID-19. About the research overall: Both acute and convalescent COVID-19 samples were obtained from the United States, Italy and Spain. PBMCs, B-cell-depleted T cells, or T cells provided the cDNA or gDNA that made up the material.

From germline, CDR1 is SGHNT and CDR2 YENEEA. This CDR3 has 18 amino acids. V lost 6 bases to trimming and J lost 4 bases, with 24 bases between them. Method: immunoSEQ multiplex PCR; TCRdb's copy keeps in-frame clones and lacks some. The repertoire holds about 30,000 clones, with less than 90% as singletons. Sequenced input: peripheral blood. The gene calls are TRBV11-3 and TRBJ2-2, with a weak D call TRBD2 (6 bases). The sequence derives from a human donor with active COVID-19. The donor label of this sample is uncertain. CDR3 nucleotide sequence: TGTGCCAGCAGTTCATCTACGGAAGACGGGGGAGGCACCGGGGAGCTGTTTTTT. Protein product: CASSSSTEDGGGTGELFF. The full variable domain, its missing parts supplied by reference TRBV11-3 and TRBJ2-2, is EAGVVQSPRYKIIEKKQPVAFWCNPISGHNTLYWYLQNLGQGPELLIRYENEEAVDDSQLPKDRFSAERLKGVDSTLKIQPAELGDSAVYLCASSSSTEDGGGTGELFFGEGSRLTVL.